Listed below are T cell receptor beta chains from one sample, sequenced in a study of identical twins. TCRdb processed the 5' RACE reads anew with MiXCR; each CDR3 protein has one entry. In the table there are about 520,000 distinct CDR3 sequences, around 20% of which are singletons. The same sample was also studied in work on T cells expressing NK-cell markers.

Sequencing was carried out using CD4+ T cells sorted from blood. The receptor set was obtained from a woman aged 18-29 years in good health. Each CDR3 is given with its conserved first and last residue. D genes are given only for firm matches. Clone size appears in some rows only: once, few, many, or a class for an expanded clone.

CAISAGTGGLYGYTF | TGTGCCATCAGTGCCGGGACAGGGGGTCTCTATGGCTACACCTTC | NA | TRBJ1-2 | TRBD1 | TRBV10-3 | 15
CASSLRRPVKLFF | TGTGCCAGCAGTCTTCGACGGCCAGTGAAGCTGTTTTTT | many | TRBJ2-2 | NA | TRBV12-3/TRBV12-4 | 13
CASRLTYPGEQYF | TGTGCCAGCAGATTGACCTACCCGGGCGAGCAGTACTTC | NA | TRBJ2-7 | NA | TRBV7-2 | 13
CATSSGRVNEQFF | TGTGCCACCTCTAGCGGGAGGGTAAATGAGCAGTTCTTC | few | TRBJ2-1 | TRBD2 | TRBV6-2/TRBV6-3 | 13
CASSLEGFSGANVLTF | TGTGCCAGCAGTTTAGAGGGGTTCTCTGGGGCCAACGTCCTGACTTTC | few | TRBJ2-6 | NA | TRBV12-3/TRBV12-4 | 16
CASRREGSPLHF | TGTGCCAGCCGGAGGGAAGGCTCACCCCTCCACTTT | few | TRBJ1-6 | NA | TRBV2 | 12
CASSLRTGMNTEAFF | TGCGCCAGCAGCTTGCGGACAGGGATGAACACTGAAGCTTTCTTT | NA | TRBJ1-1 | TRBD1 | TRBV5-1 | 15
CASSPSGRGNTGELFF | TGTGCCAGCAGCCCTAGCGGGAGGGGGAACACCGGGGAGCTGTTTTTT | NA | TRBJ2-2 | TRBD2 | TRBV9 | 16
CASSRGTGQEDTQYF | TGTGCCAGCTCACGAGGGACAGGGCAAGAAGATACGCAGTATTTT | NA | TRBJ2-3 | TRBD1 | TRBV18 | 15
CASSFSGGGSDTQYF | TGCGCCAGCAGCTTTAGCGGAGGAGGGTCAGATACGCAGTATTTT | NA | TRBJ2-3 | NA | TRBV5-1 | 15
CASSIRGMVGELFF | TGTGCCAGTTCCATCCGAGGCATGGTCGGGGAGCTGTTTTTT | NA | TRBJ2-2 | NA | TRBV2 | 14
CASSPPSSETQYF | TGTGCTAGCAGCCCGCCTAGTAGCGAGACCCAGTACTTC | NA | TRBJ2-5 | NA | TRBV7-7 | 13
CASSAAGTSAGANVLTF | TGTGCCAGCAGCGCTGCCGGGACTAGCGCTGGGGCCAACGTCCTGACTTTC | NA | TRBJ2-6 | TRBD2 | TRBV9 | 17
CSAKEDSITDTQYF | TGCAGTGCCAAAGAAGACAGCATCACAGATACGCAGTATTTT | many | TRBJ2-3 | NA | TRBV20-1 | 14
CASSYSTARVVLTF | TGTGCCAGCAGTTACTCGACAGCTCGGGTCGTCCTGACTTTC | few | TRBJ2-6 | NA | TRBV6-5 | 14